There are many counts of the clone carrying this T cell receptor (beta chain). Its antigen is unknown. In total, each donor contributed a single heparinised blood draw that averaged about 110 mL. The V gene lost 10 bases and the J gene lost 9 bases, with 16 bases spanning the gap. Germline CDR1 reads MNHEY; CDR2 reads SVGAGI. The CDR3 sequence is 11 residues long. This sample is drawn from a study of beta chain features in type 1 diabetes. Study-wide context: Cells sorted and examined across all samples totaled 85 million to 130 million.

Reverse transcribing all isolated RNA meant expressed TCRB transcripts were sequenced. Assay: immunoSEQ multiplex PCR; the TCRdb copy retains only in-frame clones and omits some. This table has 310,000 or so clones, roughly 8.8% appearing once. The study, taken as a whole, reports: Among patients with Type 1 diabetes, TCRB CDR3s were moderately but significantly shorter in every one of the four CD4+ subsets.

The sequence was obtained from a man aged 30-40 years with type 1 diabetes. Sequenced input: central memory CD4+ T cells from blood. The rearrangement joins TRBV6-5 to TRBJ2-7, with D perhaps TRBD2 (6 bases). The CDR3 nucleotides read TGTGCCACCTTTAACTCGGGAGTGCAGTACTTC. This codes for CATFNSGVQYF.